Sequencing of this T cell receptor (beta chain) was carried out in a study of monozygotic twins with inflammatory bowel disease. Study-wide results and caveats: Repertoires of patients may have been made more variable by differing immunosuppressive treatments.

This CDR3 comprises 16 residues. CDR1 is SGHNT, CDR2 YYREEE, per germline (reference sequence). Turning to this clonotype: As yet, its antigen is unknown.

TCRdb reanalyzed the 5' RACE reads and collapses them to one entry per CDR3 protein, without DNA. This repertoire includes a few hundred thousand distinct CDR3 sequences. Specimen: blood. The genes are TRBV5-4 and TRBJ2-1. This TCR was recovered from a human donor with ulcerative colitis or Crohn's disease, or a healthy co-twin of an affected twin (not recorded which). This CDR3 is CASSYSAALYDNEQFF.